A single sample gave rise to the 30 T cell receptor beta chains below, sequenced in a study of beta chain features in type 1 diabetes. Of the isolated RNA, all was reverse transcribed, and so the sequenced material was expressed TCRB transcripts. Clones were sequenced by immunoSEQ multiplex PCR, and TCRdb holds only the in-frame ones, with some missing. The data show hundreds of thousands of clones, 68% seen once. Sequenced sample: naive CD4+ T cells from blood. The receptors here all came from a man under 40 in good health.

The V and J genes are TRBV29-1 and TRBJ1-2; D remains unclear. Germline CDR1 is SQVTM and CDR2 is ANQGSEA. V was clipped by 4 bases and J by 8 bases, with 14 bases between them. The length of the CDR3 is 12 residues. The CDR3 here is CSVASSSYGYTF. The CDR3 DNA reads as TGCAGCGTTGCTTCGTCTTCCTACGGCTACACCTTC.

CDR3 sequence: CASSLERTGAGEQYF. DNA for the CDR3: TGTGCCAGCAGCTTAGAGAGGACAGGGGCGGGTGAGCAGTACTTC. V is TRBV13 and J is TRBJ2-7, with 9 bases aligning to TRBD1. V gave up 1 base and J gave up 7 bases; unmatched junction bases: 8. The germline V gene has CDR1 PRHDT and CDR2 FYEKMQ (reference sequence). CDR3 length: 15 residues.

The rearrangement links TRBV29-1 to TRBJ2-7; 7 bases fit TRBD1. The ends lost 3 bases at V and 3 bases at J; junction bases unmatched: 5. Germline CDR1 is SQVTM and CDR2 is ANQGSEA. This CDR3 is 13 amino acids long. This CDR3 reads CSVEMTGRYEQYF. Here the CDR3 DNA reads TGCAGCGTTGAGATGACAGGGCGCTACGAGCAGTACTTC.

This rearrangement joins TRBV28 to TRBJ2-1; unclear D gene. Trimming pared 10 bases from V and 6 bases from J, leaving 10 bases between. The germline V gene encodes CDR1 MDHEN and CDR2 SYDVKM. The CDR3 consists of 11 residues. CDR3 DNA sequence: TGTGCCACCTGTCTCGTCAATGAGCAGTTCTTC. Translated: CATCLVNEQFF.

Written as DNA, the CDR3 is TGTGCCAGCAGCGTAGCGGCGGGAGGCTACAATGAGCAGTTCTTC. Protein sequence: CASSVAAGGYNEQFF. The chain couples TRBV9 to TRBJ2-1, with 8 bases lining up with TRBD2. V was pared by 0 bases and J by 3 bases, with 2 bases of the junction left unmatched. Germline CDR1 is SGDLS and CDR2 is YYNGEE. This CDR3 is built from 15 residues.

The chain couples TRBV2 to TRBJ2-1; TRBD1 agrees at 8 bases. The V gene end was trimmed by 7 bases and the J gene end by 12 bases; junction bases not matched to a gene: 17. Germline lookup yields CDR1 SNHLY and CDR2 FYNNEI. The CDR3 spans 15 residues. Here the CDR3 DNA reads TGTGCCAGCACTTCCCAGGGACAGGCCTCAATTGGGCAGTTCTTC. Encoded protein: CASTSQGQASIGQFF. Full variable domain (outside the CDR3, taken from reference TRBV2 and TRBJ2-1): EPEVTQTPSHQVTQMGQEVILRCVPISNHLYFYWYRQILGQKVEFLVSFYNNEISEKSEIFDDQFSVERPDGSNFTLKIRSTKLEDSAMYFCASTSQGQASIGQFFGPGTRLTVL.

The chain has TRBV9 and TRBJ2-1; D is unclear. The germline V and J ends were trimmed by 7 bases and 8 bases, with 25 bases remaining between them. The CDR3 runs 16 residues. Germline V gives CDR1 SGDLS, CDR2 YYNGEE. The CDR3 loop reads CASEAKRNKPGDEQFF. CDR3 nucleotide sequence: TGTGCCAGCGAAGCTAAGCGAAACAAACCTGGGGATGAGCAGTTCTTC.

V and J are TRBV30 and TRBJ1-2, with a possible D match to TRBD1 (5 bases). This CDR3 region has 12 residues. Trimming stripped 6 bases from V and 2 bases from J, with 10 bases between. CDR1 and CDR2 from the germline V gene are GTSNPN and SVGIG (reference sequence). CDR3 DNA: TGTGCCTGTGCCCAGGGAAACTATGGCTACACCTTC. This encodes CACAQGNYGYTF.

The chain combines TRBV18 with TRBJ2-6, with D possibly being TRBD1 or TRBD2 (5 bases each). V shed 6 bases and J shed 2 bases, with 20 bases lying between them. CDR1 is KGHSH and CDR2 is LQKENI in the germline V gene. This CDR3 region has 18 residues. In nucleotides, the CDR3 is TGTGCCAGCTCCCCCGAGGTAATCTCGGGGCCTGGGGCCAACGTCCTGACTTTC. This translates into CASSPEVISGPGANVLTF.

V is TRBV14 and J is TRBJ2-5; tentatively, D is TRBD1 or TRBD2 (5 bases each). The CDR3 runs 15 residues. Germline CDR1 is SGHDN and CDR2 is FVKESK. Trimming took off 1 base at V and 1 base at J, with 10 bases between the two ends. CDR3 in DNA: TGTGCCAGCAGCCAAGTGGGGGTCCTCCAAGAGACCCAGTACTTC. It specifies CASSQVGVLQETQYF.

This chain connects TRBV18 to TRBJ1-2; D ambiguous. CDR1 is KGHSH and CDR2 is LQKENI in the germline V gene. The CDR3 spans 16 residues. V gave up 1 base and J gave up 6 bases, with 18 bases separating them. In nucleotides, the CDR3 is TGTGCCAGCTCACCACGCGCGCCGAGGGAAGTAGATGGCTACACCTTC. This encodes CASSPRAPREVDGYTF.

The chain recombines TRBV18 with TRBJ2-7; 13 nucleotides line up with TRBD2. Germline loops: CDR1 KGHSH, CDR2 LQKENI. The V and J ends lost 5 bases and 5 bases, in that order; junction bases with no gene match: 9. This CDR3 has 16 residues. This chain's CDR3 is CASSSALAGGPDEQYF. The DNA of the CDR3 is TGTGCCAGCTCATCAGCACTAGCGGGAGGGCCGGACGAGCAGTACTTC.

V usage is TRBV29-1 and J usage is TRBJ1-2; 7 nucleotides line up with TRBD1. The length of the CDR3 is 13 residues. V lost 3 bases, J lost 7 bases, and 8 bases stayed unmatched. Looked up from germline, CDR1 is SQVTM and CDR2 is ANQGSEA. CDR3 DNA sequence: TGCAGCGTTGAGAAGGACAGGACGCCTGGCTACACCTTC. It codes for CSVEKDRTPGYTF.

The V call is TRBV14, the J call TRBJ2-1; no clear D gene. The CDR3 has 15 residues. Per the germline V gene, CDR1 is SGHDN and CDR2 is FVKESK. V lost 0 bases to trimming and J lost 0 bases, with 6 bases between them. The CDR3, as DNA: TGTGCCAGCAGCCAAGAGAGAAGCTCCTACAATGAGCAGTTCTTC. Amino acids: CASSQERSSYNEQFF. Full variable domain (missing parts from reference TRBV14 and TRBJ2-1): EAGVTQFPSHSVIEKGQTVTLRCDPISGHDNLYWYRRVMGKEIKFLLHFVKESKQDESGMPNNRFLAERTGGTYSTLKVQPAELEDSGVYFCASSQERSSYNEQFFGPGTRLTVL.

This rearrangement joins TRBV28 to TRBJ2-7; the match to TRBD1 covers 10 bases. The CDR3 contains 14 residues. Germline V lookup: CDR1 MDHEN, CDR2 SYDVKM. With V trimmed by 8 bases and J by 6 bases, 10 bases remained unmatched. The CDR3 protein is CASGGQGVQGEQYF. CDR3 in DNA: TGTGCCAGCGGTGGACAGGGGGTCCAAGGCGAGCAGTACTTC.

The CDR3 nucleotides are TGTGCCTGGAGTCGAGGGGCCGGGGATGAGCAGTTCTTC. This translates into CAWSRGAGDEQFF. The V and J genes are TRBV30 and TRBJ2-1, with D perhaps matching TRBD1 or TRBD2 (5 bases each). Looked up from germline, CDR1 is GTSNPN and CDR2 is SVGIG (reference sequence). The length of the CDR3 is 13 residues. Trimming left V 2 bases short and J 8 bases short, with 13 bases between.

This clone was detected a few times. The CDR3 spells CSVEDGGYEQYF. The DNA of the CDR3 is TGCAGCGTTGAAGATGGAGGATACGAGCAGTACTTC. The V and J genes are TRBV29-1 and TRBJ2-7; the D gene is possibly TRBD2 (5 bases). Looked up from germline, CDR1 is SQVTM and CDR2 is ANQGSEA. V was clipped by 0 bases and J by 4 bases, with 7 bases between them. This CDR3 has 12 residues.

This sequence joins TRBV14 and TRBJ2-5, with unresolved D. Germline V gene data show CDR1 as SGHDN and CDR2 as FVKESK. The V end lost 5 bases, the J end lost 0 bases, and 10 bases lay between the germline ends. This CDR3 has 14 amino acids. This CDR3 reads CASSWAGYQETQYF. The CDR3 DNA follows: TGTGCCAGCAGCTGGGCAGGCTACCAAGAGACCCAGTACTTC.

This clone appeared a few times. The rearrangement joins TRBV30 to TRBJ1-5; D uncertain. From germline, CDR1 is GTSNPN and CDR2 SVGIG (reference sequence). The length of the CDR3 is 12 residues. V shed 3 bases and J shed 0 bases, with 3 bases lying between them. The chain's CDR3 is CAWRNSNQPQHF. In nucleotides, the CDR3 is TGTGCCTGGAGGAATAGCAATCAGCCCCAGCATTTT.

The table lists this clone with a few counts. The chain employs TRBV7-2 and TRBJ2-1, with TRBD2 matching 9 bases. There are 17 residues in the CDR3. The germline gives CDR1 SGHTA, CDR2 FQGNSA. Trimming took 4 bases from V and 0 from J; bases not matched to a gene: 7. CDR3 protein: CASSSPPAGGSYNEQFF. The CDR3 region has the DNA TGTGCCAGCAGCTCGCCCCCAGCGGGAGGCTCCTACAATGAGCAGTTCTTC.

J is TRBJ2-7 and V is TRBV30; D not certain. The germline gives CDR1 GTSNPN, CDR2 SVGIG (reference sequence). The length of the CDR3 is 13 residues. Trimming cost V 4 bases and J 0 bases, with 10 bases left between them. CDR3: CAWTYGSSYEQYF. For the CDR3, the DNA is TGTGCCTGGACGTACGGTAGCTCCTACGAGCAGTACTTC.

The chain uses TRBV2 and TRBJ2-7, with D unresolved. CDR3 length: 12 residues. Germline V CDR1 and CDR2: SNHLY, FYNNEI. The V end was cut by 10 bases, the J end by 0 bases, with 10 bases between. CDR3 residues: CATSLSSYEQYF. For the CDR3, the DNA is TGTGCCACCTCCCTAAGCTCCTACGAGCAGTACTTC. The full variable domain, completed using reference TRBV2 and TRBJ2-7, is EPEVTQTPSHQVTQMGQEVILRCVPISNHLYFYWYRQILGQKVEFLVSFYNNEISEKSEIFDDQFSVERPDGSNFTLKIRSTKLEDSAMYFCATSLSSYEQYFGPGTRLTVT.

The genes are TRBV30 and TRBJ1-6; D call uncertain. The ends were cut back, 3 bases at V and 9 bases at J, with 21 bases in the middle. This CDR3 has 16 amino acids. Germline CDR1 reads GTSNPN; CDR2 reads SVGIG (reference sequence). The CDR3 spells CAWRHRGGVAGSPLHF. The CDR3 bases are TGTGCCTGGAGACACCGAGGCGGGGTGGCGGGTTCACCCCTCCACTTT.

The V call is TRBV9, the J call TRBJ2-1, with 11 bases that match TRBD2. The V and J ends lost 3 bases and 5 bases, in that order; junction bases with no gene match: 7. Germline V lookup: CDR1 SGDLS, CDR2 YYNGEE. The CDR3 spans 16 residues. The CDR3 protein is CASSAKLAGGNNEQFF. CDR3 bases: TGTGCCAGCAGCGCCAAGCTAGCGGGAGGAAACAATGAGCAGTTCTTC.

CDR3 amino acids: CASSLVETQYF. The DNA of the CDR3 is TGTGCCAGCAGCTTAGTAGAGACCCAGTACTTC. The chain is built from TRBV7-6 and TRBJ2-5; D remains unclear. The CDR3 has 11 residues. The germline CDR1 and CDR2 sequences are SGHVS and FNYEAQ. V lost 1 base and J lost 4, with 1 base in between.

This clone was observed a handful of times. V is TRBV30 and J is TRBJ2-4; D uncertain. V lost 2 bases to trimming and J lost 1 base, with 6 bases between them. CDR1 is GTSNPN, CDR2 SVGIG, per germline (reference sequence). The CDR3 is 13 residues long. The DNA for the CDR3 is TGTGCCTGGAGTAGGGTGGCCAAAAACATTCAGTACTTC. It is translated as CAWSRVAKNIQYF.

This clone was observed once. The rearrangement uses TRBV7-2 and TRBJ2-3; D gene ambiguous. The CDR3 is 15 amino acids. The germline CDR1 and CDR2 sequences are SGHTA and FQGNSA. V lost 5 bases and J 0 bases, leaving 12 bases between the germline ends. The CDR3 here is CASSVAGRSTDTQYF. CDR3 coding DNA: TGTGCCAGCAGCGTCGCTGGACGGAGCACAGATACGCAGTATTTT.

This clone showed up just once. The CDR3 coding sequence is TGTGCCAGCAGCAAAGGGACAGGTCTTAGTTACGAGCAGTACTTC. Residues: CASSKGTGLSYEQYF. This rearrangement joins TRBV6-6 to TRBJ2-7, with 8 bases identical to TRBD1. Germline loops: CDR1 MNHNY, CDR2 SVGAGI (reference sequence). The CDR3 totals 15 residues. Germline trimming cut 6 bases from V and 4 bases from J; bases unmatched to any gene: 11.

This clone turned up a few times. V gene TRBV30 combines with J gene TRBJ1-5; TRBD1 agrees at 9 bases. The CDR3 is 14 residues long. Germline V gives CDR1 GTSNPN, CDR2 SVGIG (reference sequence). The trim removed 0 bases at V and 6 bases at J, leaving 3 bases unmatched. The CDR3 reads CAWSVGTGSQPQHF. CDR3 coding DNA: TGTGCCTGGAGTGTCGGGACAGGGAGTCAGCCCCAGCATTTT.

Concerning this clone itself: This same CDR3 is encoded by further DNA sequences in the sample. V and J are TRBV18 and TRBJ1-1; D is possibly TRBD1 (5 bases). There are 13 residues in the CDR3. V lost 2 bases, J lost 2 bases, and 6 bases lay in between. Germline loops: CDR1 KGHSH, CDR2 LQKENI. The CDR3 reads CASSPGGNTEAFF. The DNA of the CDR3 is TGTGCCAGCTCACCAGGGGGTAACACTGAAGCTTTCTTT.